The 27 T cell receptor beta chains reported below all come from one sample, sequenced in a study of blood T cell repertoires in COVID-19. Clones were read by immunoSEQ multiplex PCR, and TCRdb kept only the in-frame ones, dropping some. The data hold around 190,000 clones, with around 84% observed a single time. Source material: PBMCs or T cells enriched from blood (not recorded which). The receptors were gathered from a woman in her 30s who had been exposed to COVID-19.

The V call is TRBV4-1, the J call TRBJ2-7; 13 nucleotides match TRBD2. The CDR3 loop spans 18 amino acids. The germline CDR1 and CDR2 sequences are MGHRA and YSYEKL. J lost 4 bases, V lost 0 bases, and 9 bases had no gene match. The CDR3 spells CASSQDTSGGVRGYEQYF. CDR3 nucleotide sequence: TGCGCCAGCAGCCAAGATACTAGCGGGGGGGTAAGAGGTTACGAGCAGTACTTC.

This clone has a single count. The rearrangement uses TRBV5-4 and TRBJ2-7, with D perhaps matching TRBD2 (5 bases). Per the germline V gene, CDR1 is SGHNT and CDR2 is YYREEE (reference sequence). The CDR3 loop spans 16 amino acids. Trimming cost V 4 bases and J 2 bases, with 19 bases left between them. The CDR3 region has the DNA TGTGCCAGCAGCCCGGATTTGGCGGGCCGAGCCTACGAGCAGTACTTC. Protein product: CASSPDLAGRAYEQYF.

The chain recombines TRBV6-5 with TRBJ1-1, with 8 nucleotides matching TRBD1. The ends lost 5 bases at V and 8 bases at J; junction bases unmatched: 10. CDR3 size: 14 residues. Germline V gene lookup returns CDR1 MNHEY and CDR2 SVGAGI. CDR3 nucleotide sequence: TGTGCCAGCAGTCGCGACAGGGGCGGTCCGGAAGCTTTCTTT. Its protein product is CASSRDRGGPEAFF.

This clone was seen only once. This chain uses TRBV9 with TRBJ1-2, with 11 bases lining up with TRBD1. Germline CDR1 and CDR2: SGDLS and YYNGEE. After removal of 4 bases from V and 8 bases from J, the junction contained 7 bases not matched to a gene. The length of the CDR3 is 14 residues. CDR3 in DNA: TGTGCCAGCAGCCCTGGACAGGGGGCTTTGGGCTACACCTTC. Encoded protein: CASSPGQGALGYTF. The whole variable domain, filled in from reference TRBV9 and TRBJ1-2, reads DSGVTQTPKHLITATGQRVTLRCSPRSGDLSVYWYQQSLDQGLQFLIQYYNGEERAKGNILERFSAQQFPDLHSELNLSSLELGDSALYFCASSPGQGALGYTFGSGTRLTVV.

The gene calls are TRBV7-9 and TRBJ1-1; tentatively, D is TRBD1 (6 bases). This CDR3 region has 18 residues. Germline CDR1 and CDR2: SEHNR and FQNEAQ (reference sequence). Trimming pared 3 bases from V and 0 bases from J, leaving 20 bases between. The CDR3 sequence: CASSFPTGRLNLNTEAFF. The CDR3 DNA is TGTGCCAGCAGCTTCCCGACAGGTCGCTTGAATTTGAACACTGAAGCTTTCTTT.

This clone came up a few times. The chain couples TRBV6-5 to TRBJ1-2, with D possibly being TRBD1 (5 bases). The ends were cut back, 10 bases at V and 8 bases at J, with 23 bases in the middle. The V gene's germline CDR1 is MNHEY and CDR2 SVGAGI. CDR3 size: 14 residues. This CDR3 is CATTRDPLMGGYTF. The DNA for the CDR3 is TGTGCCACCACCAGGGATCCCCTGATGGGGGGCTACACCTTC.

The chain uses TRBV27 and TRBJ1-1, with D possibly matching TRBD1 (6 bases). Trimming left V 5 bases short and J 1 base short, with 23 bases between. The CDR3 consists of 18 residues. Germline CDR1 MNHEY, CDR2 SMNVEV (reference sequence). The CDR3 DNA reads TGTGCCAGCAGTCCCGGTAAGGGGCTTGGACAGTGGAACACTGAAGCTTTCTTT. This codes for CASSPGKGLGQWNTEAFF.

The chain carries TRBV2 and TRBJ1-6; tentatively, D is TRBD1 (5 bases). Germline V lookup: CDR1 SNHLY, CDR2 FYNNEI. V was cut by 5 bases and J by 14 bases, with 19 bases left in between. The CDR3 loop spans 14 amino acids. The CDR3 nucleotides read TGTGCCAGCAGTATAGGAGGGGCGAACCGAGCCCTCCACTTT. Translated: CASSIGGANRALHF.

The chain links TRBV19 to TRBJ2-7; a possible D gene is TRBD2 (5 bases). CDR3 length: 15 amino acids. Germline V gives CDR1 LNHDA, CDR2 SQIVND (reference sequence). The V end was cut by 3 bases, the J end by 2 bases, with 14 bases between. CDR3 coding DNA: TGTGCCAGTAGTATTTCGGGCCGGGGTACCTACGAGCAGTACTTC. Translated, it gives CASSISGRGTYEQYF. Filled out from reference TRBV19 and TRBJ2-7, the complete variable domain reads DGGITQSPKYLFRKEGQNVTLSCEQNLNHDAMYWYRQDPGQGLRLIYYSQIVNDFQKGDIAEGYSVSREKKESFPLTVTSAQKNPTAFYLCASSISGRGTYEQYFGPGTRLTVT.

CDR3 sequence (DNA): TGTGCCAGCAGCAGCGGGGGCAGGCAGCTGGGTGGAAACACCATATATTTT. This sequence encodes CASSSGGRQLGGNTIYF. J is TRBJ1-3 and V is TRBV7-9, with D possibly being TRBD1 (6 bases). Trimming took off 5 bases at V and 3 bases at J, with 20 bases between the two ends. The CDR3 runs 17 residues. Germline assignment: CDR1 SEHNR and CDR2 FQNEAQ (reference sequence).

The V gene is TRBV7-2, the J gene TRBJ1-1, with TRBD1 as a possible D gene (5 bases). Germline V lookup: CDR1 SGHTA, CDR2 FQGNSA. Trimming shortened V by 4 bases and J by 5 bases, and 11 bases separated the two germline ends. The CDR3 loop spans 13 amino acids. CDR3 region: CASSYGGRTEAFF. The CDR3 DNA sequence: TGTGCCAGCAGCTACGGGGGAAGGACTGAAGCTTTCTTT.

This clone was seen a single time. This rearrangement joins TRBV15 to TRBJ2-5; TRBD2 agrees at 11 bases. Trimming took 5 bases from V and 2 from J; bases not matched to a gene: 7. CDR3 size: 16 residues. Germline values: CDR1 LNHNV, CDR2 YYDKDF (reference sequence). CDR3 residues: CATSGTLAGGQETQYF. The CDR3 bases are TGTGCCACCAGCGGGACCTTAGCGGGGGGGCAAGAGACCCAGTACTTC.

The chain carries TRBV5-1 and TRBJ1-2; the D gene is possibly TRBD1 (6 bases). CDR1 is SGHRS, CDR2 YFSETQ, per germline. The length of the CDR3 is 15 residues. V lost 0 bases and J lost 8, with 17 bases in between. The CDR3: CASSLAPGAGVGYTF. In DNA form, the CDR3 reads TGCGCCAGCAGCTTGGCCCCAGGGGCAGGCGTGGGCTACACCTTC.

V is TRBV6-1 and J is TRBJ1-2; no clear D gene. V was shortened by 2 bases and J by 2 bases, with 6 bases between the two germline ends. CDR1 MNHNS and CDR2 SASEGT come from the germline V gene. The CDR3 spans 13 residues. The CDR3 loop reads CASSESLNYGYTF. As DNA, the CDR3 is TGTGCCAGCAGTGAAAGCCTAAACTATGGCTACACCTTC.

The CDR3 sequence: CASSLRGVGNNEQFF. The CDR3 region has the DNA TGTGCCAGCAGCCTCAGGGGGGTAGGAAACAATGAGCAGTTCTTC. The chain carries TRBV5-5 and TRBJ2-1; D is possibly TRBD1 (7 bases). Trimming left V 4 bases short and J 5 bases short, with 16 bases between. The CDR3 extends over 15 amino acids. CDR1 SGHKS and CDR2 YYEKEE come from the germline V gene (reference sequence).

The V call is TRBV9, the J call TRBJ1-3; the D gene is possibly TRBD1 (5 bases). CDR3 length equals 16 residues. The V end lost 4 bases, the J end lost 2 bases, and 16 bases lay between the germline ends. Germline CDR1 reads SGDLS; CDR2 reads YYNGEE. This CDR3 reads CASSPDPSGPGNTIYF. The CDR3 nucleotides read TGTGCCAGCAGCCCCGACCCCTCAGGGCCTGGAAACACCATATATTTT.

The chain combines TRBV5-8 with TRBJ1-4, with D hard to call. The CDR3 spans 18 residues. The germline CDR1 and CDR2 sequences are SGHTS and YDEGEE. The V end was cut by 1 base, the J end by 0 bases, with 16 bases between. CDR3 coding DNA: TGTGCCAGCAGCTTGTATGTCCCCCCGCGGGCAACTAATGAAAAACTGTTTTTT. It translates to CASSLYVPPRATNEKLFF. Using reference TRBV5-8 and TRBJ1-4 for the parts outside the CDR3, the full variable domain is EAGVTQSPTHLIKTRGQQATLRCSPISGHTSVYWYQQALGLGLQFLLWYDEGEERNRGNFPPRFSGRQFPNYSSELNVNALELEDSALYLCASSLYVPPRATNEKLFFGSGTQLSVL.

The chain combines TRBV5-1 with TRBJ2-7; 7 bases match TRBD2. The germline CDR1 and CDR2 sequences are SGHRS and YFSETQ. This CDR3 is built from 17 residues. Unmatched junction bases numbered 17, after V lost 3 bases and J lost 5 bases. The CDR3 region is CASSWQSGAGGLNEQYF. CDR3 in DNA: TGCGCCAGCAGCTGGCAGTCGGGAGCCGGGGGACTAAACGAGCAGTACTTC. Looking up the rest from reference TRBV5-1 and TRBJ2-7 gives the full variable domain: KAGVTQTPRYLIKTRGQQVTLSCSPISGHRSVSWYQQTPGQGLQFLFEYFSETQRNKGNFPGRFSGRQFSNSRSEMNVSTLELGDSALYLCASSWQSGAGGLNEQYFGPGTRLTVT.

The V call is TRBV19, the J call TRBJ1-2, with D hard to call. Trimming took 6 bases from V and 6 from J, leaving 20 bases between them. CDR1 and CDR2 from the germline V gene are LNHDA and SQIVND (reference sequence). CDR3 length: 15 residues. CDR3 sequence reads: CASRENSVLRNGYTF. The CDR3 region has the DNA TGTGCCAGTAGAGAGAATTCGGTTCTCAGGAATGGCTACACCTTC.

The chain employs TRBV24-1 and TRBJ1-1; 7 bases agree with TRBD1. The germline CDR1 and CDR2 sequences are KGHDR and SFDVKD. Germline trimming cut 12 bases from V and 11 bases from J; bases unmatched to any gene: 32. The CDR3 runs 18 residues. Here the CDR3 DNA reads TGTGCCTTATACAGGACAGGAATAATTCCCAGGGTTCGGTGGGCGGCTTTCTTT. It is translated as CALYRTGIIPRVRWAAFF.

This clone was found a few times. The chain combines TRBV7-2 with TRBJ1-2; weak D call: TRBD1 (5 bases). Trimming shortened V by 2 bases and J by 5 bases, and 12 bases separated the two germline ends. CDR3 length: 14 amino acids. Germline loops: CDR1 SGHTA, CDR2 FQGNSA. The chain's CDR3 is CASSLQGGLYGYTF. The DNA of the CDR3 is TGTGCCAGCAGCTTACAGGGAGGGCTATATGGCTACACCTTC.

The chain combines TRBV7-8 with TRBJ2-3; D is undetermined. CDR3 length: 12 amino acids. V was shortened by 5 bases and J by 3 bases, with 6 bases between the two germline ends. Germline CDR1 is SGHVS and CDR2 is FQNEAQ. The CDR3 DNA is TGTGCCAGCAGCCCCCCGACAGATACGCAGTATTTT. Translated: CASSPPTDTQYF.

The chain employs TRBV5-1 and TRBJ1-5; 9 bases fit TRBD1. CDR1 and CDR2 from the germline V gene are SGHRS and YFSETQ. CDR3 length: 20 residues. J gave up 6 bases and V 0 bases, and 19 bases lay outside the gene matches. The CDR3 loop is CASSLALFDRDREDGQPQHF. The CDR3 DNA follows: TGCGCCAGCAGCTTGGCGTTGTTCGACCGGGACAGGGAGGATGGTCAGCCCCAGCATTTT.

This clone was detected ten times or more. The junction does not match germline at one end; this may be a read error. In nucleotides, the CDR3 is TGTGCCACCAGCAGAGATACGGGGAGCAGGGGCTTGTTC. Encoded protein: CATSRDTGSRGLF. The rearrangement links TRBV15 to TRBJ2-7, with TRBD1 as a possible D gene (6 bases). The CDR3 length is 13 residues. Germline CDR1 reads LNHNV; CDR2 reads YYDKDF (reference sequence).

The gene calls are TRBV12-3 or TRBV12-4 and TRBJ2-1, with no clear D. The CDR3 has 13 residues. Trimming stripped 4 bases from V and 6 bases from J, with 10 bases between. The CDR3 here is CASSSPATNEQFF. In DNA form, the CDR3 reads TGTGCCAGCAGTTCGCCCGCTACCAATGAGCAGTTCTTC.

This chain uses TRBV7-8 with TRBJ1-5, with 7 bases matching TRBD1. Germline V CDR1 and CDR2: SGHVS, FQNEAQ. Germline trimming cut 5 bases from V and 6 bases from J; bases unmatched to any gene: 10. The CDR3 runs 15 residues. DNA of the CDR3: TGTGCCAGCAGCCCCCCCGGACAGGCAGGTCAGCCCCAGCATTTT. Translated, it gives CASSPPGQAGQPQHF.

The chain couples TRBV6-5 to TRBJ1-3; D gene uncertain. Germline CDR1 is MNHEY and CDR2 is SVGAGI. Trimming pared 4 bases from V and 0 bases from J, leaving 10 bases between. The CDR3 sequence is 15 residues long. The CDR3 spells CASSSSVSSGNTIYF. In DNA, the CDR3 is TGTGCCAGCAGTTCCTCGGTGAGCTCTGGAAACACCATATATTTT.